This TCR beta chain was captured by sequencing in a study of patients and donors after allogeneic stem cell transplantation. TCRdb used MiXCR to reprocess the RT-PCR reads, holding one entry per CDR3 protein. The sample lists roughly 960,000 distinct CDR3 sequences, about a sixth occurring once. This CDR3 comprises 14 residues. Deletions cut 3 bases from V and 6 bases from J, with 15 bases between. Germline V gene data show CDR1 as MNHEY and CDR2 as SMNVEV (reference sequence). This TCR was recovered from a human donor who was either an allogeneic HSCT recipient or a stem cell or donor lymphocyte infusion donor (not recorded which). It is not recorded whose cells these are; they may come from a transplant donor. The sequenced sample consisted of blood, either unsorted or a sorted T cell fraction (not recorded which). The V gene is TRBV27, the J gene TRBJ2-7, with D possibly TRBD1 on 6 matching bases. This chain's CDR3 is CASSFPDSRGEQYF. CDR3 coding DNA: TGTGCCAGCAGTTTCCCGGACAGTAGAGGCGAGCAGTACTTC.